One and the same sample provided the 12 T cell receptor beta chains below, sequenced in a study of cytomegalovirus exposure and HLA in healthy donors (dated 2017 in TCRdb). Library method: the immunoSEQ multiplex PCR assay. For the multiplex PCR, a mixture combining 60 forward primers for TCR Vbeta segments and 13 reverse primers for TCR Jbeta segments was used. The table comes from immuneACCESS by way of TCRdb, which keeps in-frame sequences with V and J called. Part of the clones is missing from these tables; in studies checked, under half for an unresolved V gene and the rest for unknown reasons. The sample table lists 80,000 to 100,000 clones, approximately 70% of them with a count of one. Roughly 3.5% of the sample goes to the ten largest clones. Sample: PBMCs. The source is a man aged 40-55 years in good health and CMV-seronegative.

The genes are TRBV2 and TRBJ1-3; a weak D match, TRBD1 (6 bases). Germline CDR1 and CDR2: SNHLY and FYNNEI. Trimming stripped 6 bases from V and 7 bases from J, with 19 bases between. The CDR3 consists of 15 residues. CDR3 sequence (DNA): TGTGCCAGCAGACCAAGTGGGGCGCAGGGGAACACCATATATTTT. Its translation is CASRPSGAQGNTIYF.

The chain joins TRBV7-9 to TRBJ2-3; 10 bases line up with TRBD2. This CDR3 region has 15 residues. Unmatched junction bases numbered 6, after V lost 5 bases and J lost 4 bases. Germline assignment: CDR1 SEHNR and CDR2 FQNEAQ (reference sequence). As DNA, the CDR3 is TGTGCCAGCAGCCGGCTAGCGGGGGACTCAGATACGCAGTATTTT. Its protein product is CASSRLAGDSDTQYF.

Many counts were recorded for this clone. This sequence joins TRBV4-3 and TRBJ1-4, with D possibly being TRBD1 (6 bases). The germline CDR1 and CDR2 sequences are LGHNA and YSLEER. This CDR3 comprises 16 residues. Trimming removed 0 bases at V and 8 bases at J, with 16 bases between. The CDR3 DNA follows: TGCGCCAGCAGCCAAGAACTACAGGGTTCTGGGGAAAAACTGTTTTTT. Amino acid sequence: CASSQELQGSGEKLFF.

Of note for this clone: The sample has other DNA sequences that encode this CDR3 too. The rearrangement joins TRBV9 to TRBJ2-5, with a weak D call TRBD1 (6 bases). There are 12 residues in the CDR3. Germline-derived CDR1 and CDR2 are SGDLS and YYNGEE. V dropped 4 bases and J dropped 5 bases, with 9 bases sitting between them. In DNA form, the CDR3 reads TGTGCCAGCAGCAGGGGGTTGGAGACCCAGTACTTC. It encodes CASSRGLETQYF.

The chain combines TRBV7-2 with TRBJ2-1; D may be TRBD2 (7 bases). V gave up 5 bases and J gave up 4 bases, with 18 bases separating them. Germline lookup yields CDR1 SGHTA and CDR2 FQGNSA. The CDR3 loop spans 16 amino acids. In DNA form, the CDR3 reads TGTGCCAGCAGCCCCTTGGCGGGGGCCTTATACAATGAGCAGTTCTTC. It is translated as CASSPLAGALYNEQFF. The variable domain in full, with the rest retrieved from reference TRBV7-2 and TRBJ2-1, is GAGVSQSPSNKVTEKGKDVELRCDPISGHTALYWYRQSLGQGLEFLIYFQGNSAPDKSGLPSDRFSAERTGGSVSTLTIQRTQQEDSAVYLCASSPLAGALYNEQFFGPGTRLTVL.

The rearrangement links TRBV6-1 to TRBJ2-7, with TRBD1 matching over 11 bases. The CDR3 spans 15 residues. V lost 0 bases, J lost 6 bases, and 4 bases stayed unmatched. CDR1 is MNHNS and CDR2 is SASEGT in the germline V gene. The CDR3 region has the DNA TGTGCCAGCAGTGAAGCCAGGACAGGGGGCTCCGAGCAGTACTTC. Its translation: CASSEARTGGSEQYF.

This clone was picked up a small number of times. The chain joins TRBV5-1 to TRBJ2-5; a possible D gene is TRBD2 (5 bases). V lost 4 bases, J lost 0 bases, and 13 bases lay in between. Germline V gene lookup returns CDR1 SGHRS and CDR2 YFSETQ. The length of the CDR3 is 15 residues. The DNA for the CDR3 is TGCGCCAGCAGCGTAAGCGGCCAGAACCAAGAGACCCAGTACTTC. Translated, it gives CASSVSGQNQETQYF.

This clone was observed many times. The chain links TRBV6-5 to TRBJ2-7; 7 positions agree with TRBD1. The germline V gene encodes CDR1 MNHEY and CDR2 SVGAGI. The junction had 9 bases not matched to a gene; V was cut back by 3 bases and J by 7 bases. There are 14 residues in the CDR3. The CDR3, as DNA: TGTGCCAGCAGTTATTTTAGGGGGCCGGGGGAGCAGTACTTC. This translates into CASSYFRGPGEQYF.

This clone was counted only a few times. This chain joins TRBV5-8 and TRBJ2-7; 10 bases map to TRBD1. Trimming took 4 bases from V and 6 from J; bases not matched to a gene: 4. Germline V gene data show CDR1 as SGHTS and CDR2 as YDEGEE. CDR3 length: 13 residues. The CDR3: CASSDRGRSEQYF. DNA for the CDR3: TGTGCCAGCAGCGACAGGGGGCGGAGCGAGCAGTACTTC.

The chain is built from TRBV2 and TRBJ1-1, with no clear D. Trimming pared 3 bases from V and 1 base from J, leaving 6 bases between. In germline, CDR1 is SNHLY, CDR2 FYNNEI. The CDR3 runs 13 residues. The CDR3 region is CASSELENTEAFF. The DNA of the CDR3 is TGTGCCAGCAGTGAGTTAGAGAACACTGAAGCTTTCTTT.

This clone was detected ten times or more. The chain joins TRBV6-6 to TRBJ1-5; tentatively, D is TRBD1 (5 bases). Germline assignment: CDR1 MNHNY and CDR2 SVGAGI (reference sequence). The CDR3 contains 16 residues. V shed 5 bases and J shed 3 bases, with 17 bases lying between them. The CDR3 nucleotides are TGTGCCAGCAGTCCCCCCCAAAGACAGCACAATCAGCCCCAGCATTTT. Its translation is CASSPPQRQHNQPQHF.

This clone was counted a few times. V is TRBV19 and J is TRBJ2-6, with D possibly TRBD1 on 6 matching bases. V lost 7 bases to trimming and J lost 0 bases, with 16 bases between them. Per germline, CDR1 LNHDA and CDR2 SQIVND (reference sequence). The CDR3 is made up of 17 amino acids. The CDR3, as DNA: TGTGCCAGTACCGGCCTACAGGGACGCTCTGGGGCCAACGTCCTGACTTTC. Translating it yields CASTGLQGRSGANVLTF.